Described below is a single TCR beta chain sequence and its context. Its matching antigen is unknown. These data are taken from a study of cytomegalovirus exposure and HLA in healthy donors. The study's findings and limits: It was approximately 170 TCR beta chains that were listed as cytomegalovirus-associated. The classifier reportedly diagnosed cytomegalovirus status with high sensitivity and specificity. According to a subsequent analysis, TCR clusters identified in the first cohort showed a tendency to co-occur across the roughly 130 validation repertoires. Across donors, most TCRs were seen rarely, yet some public ones were widespread.

The V gene end was trimmed by 4 bases and the J gene end by 2 bases; junction bases not matched to a gene: 4. Germline loops: CDR1 LNHDA, CDR2 SQIVND (reference sequence). The CDR3 is 15 residues long. Data came from immunoSEQ multiplex PCR; TCRdb stores just in-frame clones and leaves some out. The repertoire holds some 130,000 clones, with 89% as singletons. The clonotype originates from a woman younger than 30 in good health and CMV-seronegative. The sample taken for sequencing was PBMCs. The chain has TRBV19 and TRBJ2-2; the match to TRBD1 covers 7 bases. The CDR3 protein is CASSNGQENTGELFF. CDR3 DNA sequence: TGTGCCAGTAGTAACGGACAGGAAAACACCGGGGAGCTGTTTTTT.